The 18 T cell receptor beta chains listed next were all sequenced from one sample in a study of T cells in women clearing cervical HPV infection. Using immunoSEQ multiplex PCR, the repertoire was profiled, and TCRdb retains in-frame clones only, with some absent. This table holds about 14,000 clones. Sequencing input: blood buffy coat. These receptors came from a woman aged 18-70 years with a cervical HPV16 infection that either progressed to CIN3+ or cleared (not recorded which).

CDR3 residues: CASSLDGETRAYGYTF. CDR3 DNA, as far as it was read: TGTGCCAGCAGCTTGGACGGGGAGACTCGTGCCTATGGC. This chain connects TRBV5-4 to TRBJ1-2; D is undetermined. The read finishes 3 residues shy of the CDR3 end, and the germline J gene is used to complete it. CDR3 size: 16 residues. Trimming removed 0 bases from V and 4 bases from J, with 16 bases in between. Per germline, CDR1 SGHNT and CDR2 YYREEE (reference sequence).

About this clone itself: The read finishes 3 residues shy of the CDR3 end, and the germline J gene is used to complete it. The chain links TRBV15 to TRBJ1-3; D remains unclear. Germline-derived CDR1 and CDR2 are LNHNV and YYDKDF (reference sequence). The CDR3 sequence is 16 residues long. Trimming cost V 0 bases and J 0 bases, with 9 bases left between them. CDR3 in amino acids: CATSRDRTHSGNTIYF. CDR3 DNA (partial): TGTGCCACCAGCAGAGATCGTACACACTCTGGAAACACC.

Turning to this clone: Sequencing ends 3 residues short of the CDR3 end; the germline J gene provides the rest. This rearrangement joins TRBV7-9 to TRBJ2-1, with D possibly being TRBD2 (5 bases). Trimming took off 0 bases at V and 5 bases at J, with 8 bases between the two ends. This CDR3 contains 14 residues. Germline assignment: CDR1 SEHNR and CDR2 FQNEAQ (reference sequence). CDR3 sequence: CASSLAGVHNEQFF. CDR3 DNA (partial): TGTGCCAGCAGCTTAGCCGGGGTCCACAATGAG.

To note about this clone: The read falls 3 residues short of the CDR3 end, and the missing part is taken from the germline J gene. The V gene is TRBV7-9, the J gene TRBJ1-1; possibly TRBD1 for D (6 bases). V was pared by 5 bases and J by 1 base, with 11 bases between. The CDR3 covers 14 residues. Germline V CDR1 and CDR2: SEHNR, FQNEAQ (reference sequence). CDR3 loop: CASSPATGNTEAFF. Incomplete CDR3 DNA: TGTGCCAGCAGCCCGGCGACAGGGAACACTGAA.

In regard to this clone: Sequencing ends 3 residues short of the CDR3 end; the germline J gene provides the rest. V is TRBV6-1 and J is TRBJ2-4, with unresolved D. CDR1 and CDR2 (germline): MNHNS, SASEGT. This CDR3 comprises 11 residues. The CDR3 reads CASSDNYGQYF. CDR3 DNA, as far as it was read: TGTGCCAGCAGTGACAACTATGGT.

This chain's CDR3 is CASSEGTSGYNEQFF. The sequenced CDR3 bases are TGTGCCAGCAGTGAGGGGACTAGCGGGTACAATGAG. J is TRBJ2-1 and V is TRBV2, with 12 bases matching TRBD2. The CDR3 end is not reached by the read, which stops 3 residues before it; the germline J gene fills it in. Trimming cost V 3 bases and J 4 bases; bases outside gene matches: 1. The CDR3 sequence is 15 residues long. Germline CDR1 is SNHLY and CDR2 is FYNNEI.

As for this clone: The sequenced fragment ends 3 residues before the CDR3 boundary, so the rest is inferred from the germline J gene. The chain is built from TRBV28 and TRBJ2-7; TRBD2 matches at 9 bases. The ends lost 7 bases at V and 3 bases at J; junction bases unmatched: 10. This CDR3 has 15 residues. The V gene's germline CDR1 is MDHEN and CDR2 SYDVKM. Here the CDR3 reads CASTMGGGDHYEQYF. CDR3 DNA (partial): TGTGCCAGCACCATGGGCGGGGGGGATCACTACGAG.

A remark on this clone: The CDR3 is cut off 3 residues early in the read; its end comes from the germline J gene. V and J are TRBV28 and TRBJ2-7; D remains ambiguous. Trimming cost V 4 bases and J 0 bases, with 13 bases left between them. The CDR3 has 15 residues. Germline values: CDR1 MDHEN, CDR2 SYDVKM. The covered CDR3 bases are TGTGCCAGCAGTTCACCGACACCGAGCTCCTACGAG. It codes for CASSSPTPSSYE. The full CDR3 protein is CASSSPTPSSYEQYF.

Remarks on this clone: The CDR3 is cut off 3 residues early in the read; its end comes from the germline J gene. The chain recombines TRBV20-1 with TRBJ2-1, with D possibly TRBD2 on 6 matching bases. CDR3 length: 15 residues. Trimming shortened V by 4 bases and J by 3 bases, and 16 bases separated the two germline ends. The germline V gene encodes CDR1 DFQATT and CDR2 SNEGSKA (reference sequence). The sequenced CDR3 bases are TGCAGTGCTATTAGCGGTGCTGAGATCTACAATGAG. Its protein product is CSAISGAEIYNE. The complete CDR3 reads CSAISGAEIYNEQFF.

Details on this clone: The read ends 3 residues shy of where the CDR3 ends; the end is completed using the germline J gene. The rearrangement links TRBV4-2 to TRBJ2-7, with 7 bases that match TRBD1. The junction had 3 bases not matched to a gene; V was cut back by 3 bases and J by 1 base. The CDR3 has 14 residues. Germline CDR1 LGHNA, CDR2 YNFKEQ. Incomplete CDR3 DNA: TGTGCCAGCAGCCATCCGGGACAGTCCTACGAG. This sequence encodes CASSHPGQSYE. The full-length CDR3 reads as CASSHPGQSYEQYF.

CDR3 in amino acids: CSARRAGFNEQFF. The sequenced part of the CDR3 DNA is TGCAGTGCTAGAAGAGCGGGTTTCAATGAG. The chain carries TRBV20-1 and TRBJ2-1; a weak D match, TRBD2 (6 bases). The CDR3 goes on 3 residues after the read ends, and that part is filled in from the germline J gene. Germline values: CDR1 DFQATT, CDR2 SNEGSKA (reference sequence). The CDR3 covers 13 residues. V gave up 2 bases and J gave up 6 bases, with 11 bases separating them.

A note on this clone: The read comes to an end 3 residues before the CDR3 does, leaving the germline J gene to fill in the end. The chain combines TRBV7-2 with TRBJ2-3, with D possibly matching TRBD2 (6 bases). This CDR3 contains 14 residues. The germline gives CDR1 SGHTA, CDR2 FQGNSA. V was pared by 0 bases and J by 8 bases, with 12 bases between. This CDR3 reads CASSLAGGSGTQYF. The CDR3 DNA, read in part, is TGTGCCAGCAGCTTAGCCGGGGGATCTGGTACG.

Note on this clone: The CDR3 end falls 3 residues outside the read, so it is completed with the germline J gene. V gene TRBV7-9 combines with J gene TRBJ2-7, with a weak D call TRBD1 (7 bases). Trimming took off 1 base at V and 1 base at J, with 11 bases between the two ends. This CDR3 contains 15 residues. CDR1 SEHNR and CDR2 FQNEAQ come from the germline V gene (reference sequence). The CDR3 region is CASSLGQGGSYEQYF. The sequenced CDR3 bases are TGTGCCAGCAGCTTAGGGCAGGGGGGATCCTACGAG.

The CDR3 loop reads CASSLGTGAVVSPLFF. Partial CDR3 DNA: TGCGCCAGCAGCTTGGGGACAGGGGCCGTAGTTTCACCG. The chain has TRBV5-1 and TRBJ2-2; 9 bases agree with TRBD1. The CDR3 end lies 3 residues beyond the end of the read and is filled in from the germline J gene. The CDR3 sequence is 16 residues long. CDR1 and CDR2 from the germline V gene are SGHRS and YFSETQ.

A word on this clone: The read gets to within 3 residues of the CDR3 end, and the germline J gene fills in the rest. This chain joins TRBV20-1 and TRBJ2-3; TRBD1 agrees at 8 bases. J gave up 3 bases and V 3 bases, and 8 bases lay outside the gene matches. The CDR3 is 15 amino acids. Germline CDR1 reads DFQATT; CDR2 reads SNEGSKA (reference sequence). The part of the CDR3 DNA that was read is TGCAGTGCTAGCTCCGAGGACAGGGCAACAGATACG. This sequence encodes CSASSEDRATDT. The full CDR3 sequence reads CSASSEDRATDTQYF.

Points on this clone: The read gets to within 3 residues of the CDR3 end, and the germline J gene fills in the rest. V and J are TRBV6-4 and TRBJ2-2; TRBD1 matches 7 bases. The CDR3 sequence is 16 residues long. Germline CDR1 and CDR2: MRHNA and SNTAGT. The covered CDR3 bases are TGTGCCAGCAGTCCTGGACAGGCGCCCGCGGGTGAAAAG. It codes for CASSPGQAPAGEK. The whole CDR3 sequence reads CASSPGQAPAGEKLFF.

Comment on this clone: The sequenced fragment ends 3 residues before the CDR3 boundary, so the rest is inferred from the germline J gene. The gene calls are TRBV13 and TRBJ2-1; D unclear. CDR1 is PRHDT and CDR2 is FYEKMQ in the germline V gene (reference sequence). V was shortened by 5 bases and J by 7 bases, with 9 bases between the two germline ends. This CDR3 region has 12 residues. The sequenced CDR3 bases are TGTGCCAGCAGCCCACAGTATAATGAG. This translates into CASSPQYNE. The whole CDR3 protein is CASSPQYNEQFF. The whole variable domain, filled in from reference TRBV13 and TRBJ2-1, reads AAGVIQSPRHLIKEKRETATLKCYPIPRHDTVYWYQQGPGQDPQFLISFYEKMQSDKGSIPDRFSAQQFSDYHSELNMSSLELGDSALYFCASSPQYNEQFFGPGTRLTVL.

About this clone itself: The observed sequence ends 3 residues before the CDR3 terminus, with the missing tail filled in from the germline J gene. V is TRBV19 and J is TRBJ1-2, with 7 bases lining up with TRBD1. From germline, CDR1 is LNHDA and CDR2 SQIVND (reference sequence). The CDR3 has 16 amino acids. V trimming: 6 bases; J trimming: 4 bases; junction bases outside the gene matches: 14. Incomplete CDR3 DNA: TGTGCCAGTAGGATCACAGGGGTTGGAAGTTTCTATGGC. As protein: CASRITGVGSFYG. The entire CDR3 is CASRITGVGSFYGYTF.